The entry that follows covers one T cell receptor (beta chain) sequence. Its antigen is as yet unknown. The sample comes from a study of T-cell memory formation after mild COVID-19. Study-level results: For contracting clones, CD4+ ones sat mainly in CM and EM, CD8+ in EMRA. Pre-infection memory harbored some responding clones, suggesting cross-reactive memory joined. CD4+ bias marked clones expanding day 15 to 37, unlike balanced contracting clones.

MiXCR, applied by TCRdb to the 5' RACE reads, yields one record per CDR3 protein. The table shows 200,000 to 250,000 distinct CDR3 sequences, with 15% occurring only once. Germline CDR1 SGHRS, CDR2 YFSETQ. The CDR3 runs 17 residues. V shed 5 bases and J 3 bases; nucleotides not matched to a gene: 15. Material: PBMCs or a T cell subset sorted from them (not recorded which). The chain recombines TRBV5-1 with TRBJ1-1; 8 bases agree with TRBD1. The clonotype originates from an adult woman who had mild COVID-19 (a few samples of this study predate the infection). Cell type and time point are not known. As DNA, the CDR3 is TGCGCCAGCAGACGGACAGGGAGAGTTGTTGGAGACACTGAAGCTTTCTTT. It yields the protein CASRRTGRVVGDTEAFF.